These 22 T cell receptor beta chains originate from one sample sequenced in a study of radiation and T cells in renal cell carcinoma. The protocol was immunoSEQ multiplex PCR, while the TCRdb copy is restricted to in-frame clones and leaves out a portion. Among 130,000 or so clones, approximately 82% were seen once, and the ten largest hold less than 25%. Time point meaning: baseline pretreatment blood. Specified treatment: 15 Gy SBRT to primary tumor, nephrectomy 4 weeks later. This specimen was blood, taken from a patient whose treatment included radiotherapy and nephrectomy. Receptors originate from a woman aged 45-65 years with renal cell carcinoma.

The chain links TRBV7-8 to TRBJ1-2; possible D gene TRBD1, 5 bases. The CDR3 sequence is 13 residues long. Trimming cost V 1 base and J 7 bases, with 10 bases left between them. The germline V gene encodes CDR1 SGHVS and CDR2 FQNEAQ. CDR3 bases: TGTGCCAGCAGCTTAGACCGAGGGGCTGGCTACACCTTC. Protein: CASSLDRGAGYTF.

V gene TRBV5-1 combines with J gene TRBJ1-4, with D maybe TRBD1 (5 bases). Trimming cost V 0 bases and J 3 bases, with 15 bases left between them. The CDR3 loop spans 17 amino acids. The germline V gene encodes CDR1 SGHRS and CDR2 YFSETQ. The CDR3 protein is CASSLGGPHAANEKLFF. DNA of the CDR3: TGCGCCAGCAGCTTGGGGGGACCCCACGCGGCTAATGAAAAACTGTTTTTT.

This chain connects TRBV7-2 to TRBJ1-4; 8 positions agree with TRBD1. This CDR3 region has 14 residues. Germline V gives CDR1 SGHTA, CDR2 FQGNSA. Trimming at V came to 7 bases and at J to 4 bases, leaving 5 bases not matched to a gene. The CDR3 loop is CASTDRGSNEKLFF. DNA for the CDR3: TGTGCCAGCACTGACAGGGGTAGTAATGAAAAACTGTTTTTT.

This chain connects TRBV5-1 to TRBJ1-1, with D unclear. V was trimmed by 0 bases and J by 6 bases, leaving 6 bases between them. Germline V CDR1 and CDR2: SGHRS, YFSETQ. The CDR3 has 12 amino acids. The CDR3 region has the DNA TGCGCCAGCAGCTTGGGAAACTCTGAAGCTTTCTTT. Residues: CASSLGNSEAFF.

The chain combines TRBV30 with TRBJ2-3; the match to TRBD1 covers 10 bases. The CDR3 extends over 13 amino acids. J gave up 4 bases and V 6 bases, and 4 bases lay outside the gene matches. Germline lookup yields CDR1 GTSNPN and CDR2 SVGIG (reference sequence). CDR3 residues: CACGQGDADTQYF. The CDR3 DNA is TGTGCCTGCGGACAGGGGGATGCAGATACGCAGTATTTT.

The V call is TRBV5-6, the J call TRBJ2-5; D ambiguous. V lost 0 bases and J lost 3, with 12 bases in between. The germline CDR1 and CDR2 sequences are SGHDT and YYEEEE. The CDR3 has 15 residues. CDR3 coding DNA: TGTGCCAGCAGCTTGGCTCCTCCTGGGAAAGAGACCCAGTACTTC. It encodes CASSLAPPGKETQYF.

This clone has a single count. This chain joins TRBV15 and TRBJ1-1; no clear D. CDR1 is LNHNV and CDR2 is YYDKDF in the germline V gene (reference sequence). The ends were cut back, 4 bases at V and 4 bases at J, with 10 bases in the middle. The CDR3 spans 13 residues. The DNA of the CDR3 is TGTGCCACCAGCACCGATCTAGGCACTGAAGCTTTCTTT. Protein sequence: CATSTDLGTEAFF.

J is TRBJ2-1 and V is TRBV28; maybe TRBD2 (6 bases). The CDR3 runs 13 residues. Germline V gene sequence: CDR1 MDHEN, CDR2 SYDVKM. The V and J ends lost 2 bases and 7 bases respectively, with 9 bases between them. CDR3 sequence reads: CASSLETRNEQFF. Written as DNA, the CDR3 is TGTGCCAGCAGTTTAGAGACTAGGAATGAGCAGTTCTTC.

A note on this clone: Additional DNA sequences in this sample encode the identical CDR3. This chain connects TRBV20-1 to TRBJ2-7, with a possible D match to TRBD1 (6 bases). CDR1 and CDR2 (germline): DFQATT, SNEGSKA (reference sequence). Trimming removed 6 bases from V and 4 bases from J, with 10 bases in between. The CDR3 spans 11 residues. Here the CDR3 reads CSAKRGYEQYF. CDR3 coding DNA: TGCAGTGCCAAAAGGGGGTACGAGCAGTACTTC.

This chain's CDR3 is CASSESGGRRETQYF. In nucleotides, the CDR3 is TGTGCCAGCAGTGAATCGGGGGGGCGTAGGGAGACCCAGTACTTC. The chain recombines TRBV25-1 with TRBJ2-5, with 8 bases aligning to TRBD2. CDR3 length: 15 residues. CDR1 is MGHDK, CDR2 SYGVNS, per germline. J was trimmed by 5 bases and V by 1 base; bases with no gene match: 6.

The J gene is TRBJ1-2, the V gene TRBV19; no reliable D call. V shed 3 bases and J shed 0 bases, with 5 bases lying between them. Germline V gene data show CDR1 as LNHDA and CDR2 as SQIVND (reference sequence). The CDR3 loop spans 13 amino acids. Here the CDR3 DNA reads TGTGCCAGTAGTATTGACACTAACTATGGCTACACCTTC. It encodes CASSIDTNYGYTF.

This clone is a singleton in its sample. The chain joins TRBV7-2 to TRBJ2-1; D might be TRBD2 (6 bases). Germline V gives CDR1 SGHTA, CDR2 FQGNSA. CDR3 size: 15 residues. V was trimmed by 5 bases and J by 8 bases, leaving 19 bases between them. CDR3 in amino acids: CASSARGMRGDEQFF. The CDR3 DNA sequence: TGTGCCAGCAGCGCACGGGGGATGAGGGGCGATGAGCAGTTCTTC.

The chain is built from TRBV10-3 and TRBJ1-5, with D perhaps matching TRBD1 (6 bases). This CDR3 region has 14 residues. Germline CDR1 reads ENHRY; CDR2 reads SYGVKD. The V end lost 4 bases, the J end lost 7 bases, and 14 bases lay between the germline ends. For the CDR3, the DNA is TGTGCCATCAGTGGGGAACAGGGTCGACAGCCCCAGCATTTT. This sequence encodes CAISGEQGRQPQHF.

CDR3 in amino acids: CASSVGDGLGGEKLFF. The CDR3 region has the DNA TGTGCCAGCAGCGTAGGCGACGGATTGGGAGGTGAAAAACTGTTTTTT. The rearrangement links TRBV9 to TRBJ1-4; D unclear. The CDR3 totals 16 residues. Germline V gene sequence: CDR1 SGDLS, CDR2 YYNGEE. V shed 0 bases and J shed 7 bases, with 16 bases lying between them.

As for this clone: The identical CDR3 is also encoded by other nucleotide sequences in the sample. V gene TRBV20-1 combines with J gene TRBJ2-5; no reliable D call. CDR3 size: 10 residues. The germline V and J ends were trimmed by 6 bases and 2 bases, with 4 bases remaining between them. Germline-derived CDR1 and CDR2 are DFQATT and SNEGSKA (reference sequence). The CDR3 DNA reads as TGCAGTGCCCTGCAAGAGACCCAGTACTTC. Its translation is CSALQETQYF.

This chain links TRBV27 with TRBJ2-3; 10 bases match TRBD1. Germline CDR1 reads MNHEY; CDR2 reads SMNVEV (reference sequence). The CDR3 extends over 14 amino acids. Germline trimming cut 6 bases from V and 3 bases from J; bases unmatched to any gene: 3. The CDR3 region has the DNA TGTGCCAGCAGGCCGGGACAGGGGACAGATACGCAGTATTTT. Translating it yields CASRPGQGTDTQYF.

This clone turned up a few times. The chain joins TRBV5-1 to TRBJ2-1; D not certain. Germline V gives CDR1 SGHRS, CDR2 YFSETQ. V was pared by 0 bases and J by 6 bases, with 7 bases between. The CDR3 consists of 13 residues. The CDR3 DNA is TGCGCCAGCAGCTTGGCACAATTCAATGAGCAGTTCTTC. It translates to CASSLAQFNEQFF.

The J gene is TRBJ1-5, the V gene TRBV6-5, with 8 bases that match TRBD1. The CDR3 loop spans 13 amino acids. The germline CDR1 and CDR2 sequences are MNHEY and SVGAGI. V lost 5 bases, J lost 6 bases, and 3 bases stayed unmatched. The CDR3 DNA is TGTGCCAGCAGTCGGACAGGGTTTCAGCCCCAGCATTTT. The encoded protein is CASSRTGFQPQHF.

This clone has more than one count but fewer than ten. This chain connects TRBV7-9 to TRBJ1-1; 9 bases line up with TRBD1. Looked up from germline, CDR1 is SEHNR and CDR2 is FQNEAQ (reference sequence). This CDR3 comprises 16 residues. After removal of 5 bases from V and 4 bases from J, the junction contained 11 bases not matched to a gene. The CDR3 DNA sequence: TGTGCCAGCAGCCTACGGACAGGGGTTCTGCTCACTGAAGCTTTCTTT. As protein: CASSLRTGVLLTEAFF.

This chain joins TRBV5-4 and TRBJ1-1, with D maybe TRBD1 (6 bases). V was cut by 4 bases and J by 6 bases, with 16 bases left in between. The germline V gene encodes CDR1 SGHNT and CDR2 YYREEE (reference sequence). The CDR3 covers 14 residues. The chain's CDR3 is CASSTTNRASEAFF. CDR3 bases: TGTGCCAGCAGCACGACCAACAGGGCCTCTGAAGCTTTCTTT.

J is TRBJ1-2 and V is TRBV12-5; TRBD1 is a possible D gene (6 bases). This CDR3 has 18 residues. Per germline, CDR1 LGHNT and CDR2 FRNRAP. V was cut by 0 bases and J by 6 bases, with 23 bases left in between. The CDR3 region is CASGLVLRLYPGHDGYTF. The DNA for the CDR3 is TGTGCTAGTGGTTTGGTACTCAGGTTATACCCGGGACATGATGGCTACACCTTC.

The V call is TRBV27, the J call TRBJ2-7; no clear D. Trimming stripped 3 bases from V and 7 bases from J, with 4 bases between. This CDR3 has 10 amino acids. Germline V gene lookup returns CDR1 MNHEY and CDR2 SMNVEV (reference sequence). This chain's CDR3 is CASSFPEQYF. The CDR3 nucleotides read TGTGCCAGCAGTTTCCCAGAGCAGTACTTC.